These T cell receptor beta chains were read from a single sample in a study of molecular identifiers for immune sequencing clone quantification. TCRdb analysed the PCR reads with MiXCR anew, one entry per CDR3 protein. The table lists hundreds of thousands of distinct CDR3 sequences, roughly 27% of them singletons, with about 0.78% in the top ten. Specimen: naive CD8+ T cells from blood, with Jurkat cell RNA spiked in. These receptors came from a human donor in good health. Some libraries in this study had Jurkat cell RNA spiked in. Both conserved end residues are part of each CDR3. A D gene is named only where the DNA matches it firmly. Size is omitted from some rows. Given values are once, few, many or a class for expanded clones.

abundance,d_gene,v_gene,j_gene,CDR3nt,CDR3aa
many,TRBD2,TRBV5-1,TRBJ2-2,TGCGCCAGCTCCCGAATTCGGGAGGAGAACACCGGGGAGCTGTTTTTT,CASSRIREENTGELFF
-,TRBD2,TRBV28,TRBJ2-2,TGTGCCAGCAGTTTGGGACTAGCGGTCGGGGAGCTGTTTTTT,CASSLGLAVGELFF
few,-,TRBV4-3,TRBJ2-5,TGCGCCAGCAGCCAAGGACAAGGCAGGGGAGAGGAGACCCAGTACTTC,CASSQGQGRGEETQYF
-,-,TRBV6-2/TRBV6-3,TRBJ2-1,TGTGCCACGGAGGGGGGGACCTCAGCTCACAATGAGCAGTTCTTC,CATEGGTSAHNEQFF
many,TRBD1,TRBV5-6,TRBJ2-7,TGTGCCAGCAGCGCCGCGGGACAGGCCCCCTACGAGCAGTACTTC,CASSAAGQAPYEQYF
many,-,TRBV5-6,TRBJ1-3,TGTGCCAGCAGCTTAGGTGGAAACACCATATATTTT,CASSLGGNTIYF
-,-,TRBV5-3,TRBJ1-3,TGTGCCAGCAGCGCGCAAGGAAACACCATATATTTT,CASSAQGNTIYF
-,-,TRBV24-1,TRBJ2-7,TGTGCCACCAGTGATTCCCGGGCCGTTCTCTACGAGCAGTACTTC,CATSDSRAVLYEQYF
many,-,TRBV7-9,TRBJ2-7,TGTGCCAGCAGCTCCGAACCGGGGCAGCAGTACTTC,CASSSEPGQQYF
-,TRBD2,TRBV27,TRBJ2-5,TGTGCCAGCAGTTTATCGACTAGCGTGAACCAAGAGACCCAGTACTTC,CASSLSTSVNQETQYF
many,-,TRBV30,TRBJ2-3,TGTGCCTGGAGCGGGGGCACAGATACGCAGTATTTT,CAWSGGTDTQYF
few,TRBD1,TRBV11-2,TRBJ2-7,TGTGCCAGCAGCTTAGATTCAATAGGACAGGGTTGGTACGAGCAGTACTTC,CASSLDSIGQGWYEQYF
many,TRBD1,TRBV7-9,TRBJ2-3,TGTGCCAGCAGAGACGAACGGGACAGTTTTTTGGATACGCAGTATTTT,CASRDERDSFLDTQYF
many,-,TRBV6-6,TRBJ2-3,TGTGCCAGCAGTTACTCCCCCGCCCGGGTTGTGGGCACAGATACGCAGTATTTT,CASSYSPARVVGTDTQYF
-,TRBD2,TRBV19,TRBJ2-1,TGTGCCAGTAGCCTGCCTAGCGGGTACAATGAGCAGTTCTTC,CASSLPSGYNEQFF
many,-,TRBV7-2,TRBJ1-1,TGTGCCAGCAGCTTAGGGACAGTCGCTGAAGCTTTCTTT,CASSLGTVAEAFF
many,TRBD2,TRBV28,TRBJ2-7,TGTGCCAGCAGTTCCCGGGGGGTTGGGGAGCAGTACTTC,CASSSRGVGEQYF
-,-,TRBV5-1,TRBJ1-1,TGCGCCAGCAGCTTATACAGCTCCATGAACACTGAAGCTTTCTTT,CASSLYSSMNTEAFF
few,TRBD2,TRBV10-3,TRBJ2-7,TGTGCCATCAGTGAGGACGGGGGGGCTTACGAGCAGTACTTC,CAISEDGGAYEQYF
few,-,TRBV19,TRBJ1-5,TGTGCCAGTAGTGTATATGCCTATGTGGGCGGCGGTCAGCCCCAGCATTTT,CASSVYAYVGGGQPQHF
-,TRBD2,TRBV6-5,TRBJ2-7,TGTGCCAGCGGCGCGGGGGGTTTATGCGAGCAGTACTTC,CASGAGGLCEQYF
few,-,TRBV13,TRBJ2-1,TGTGCCAGCAGATCAAGACAGACTACCTACAATGAGCAGTTCTTC,CASRSRQTTYNEQFF
many,TRBD2,TRBV7-9,TRBJ2-4,TGTGCCAGCAGCTTAGCGTCTAGCGGGAGTATTCAGTACTTC,CASSLASSGSIQYF
many,-,TRBV29-1,TRBJ2-3,TGCAGCGTTGAAGACGACCTAACTCGGAAAGATACGCAGTATTTT,CSVEDDLTRKDTQYF
few,-,TRBV19,TRBJ1-5,TGTGCCAGTAGGGACGGCCTTAGCAATCAGCCCCAGCATTTT,CASRDGLSNQPQHF
few,-,TRBV13,TRBJ2-7,TGTGCCAGCAGCGCTGGAGGAGCCTACGAGCAGTACTTC,CASSAGGAYEQYF
-,-,TRBV29-1,TRBJ1-2,TGCGGCGTTGAAGGTGCCAGGGGATATAGCTATGGCTACACCTTC,CGVEGARGYSYGYTF
many,-,TRBV6-7,TRBJ1-5,TGTGCCAGCAGTTACTCCCAACAGCCCCAGCATTTT,CASSYSQQPQHF
-,TRBD2,TRBV7-3,TRBJ2-1,TGTGCCAGCAGCTTAAAGGGAGGGAGTCCTAGCGGACCTTACAATGAGCAGTTCTTC,CASSLKGGSPSGPYNEQFF
-,-,TRBV7-2,TRBJ2-5,TGTGCCAGCAGCTTAGCTACCGGGACACCCCCAGAGACCCAGTACTTC,CASSLATGTPPETQYF
-,-,TRBV12-3/TRBV12-4,TRBJ2-3,TGTGCCAGCAGTCAACCGTTTCACAGGACCACTAGCACAGATACGCAGTATTTT,CASSQPFHRTTSTDTQYF
few,-,TRBV7-9,TRBJ2-7,TGTGCCAGCAGCTCCGCTGGGCAAGACTACGAGCAGTACTTC,CASSSAGQDYEQYF
many,TRBD1,TRBV5-1,TRBJ2-7,TGCGCCAGCAGCCCGGCCTTCCCAGGGGGCAACTACGAGCAGTACTTC,CASSPAFPGGNYEQYF
many,TRBD2,TRBV19,TRBJ2-3,TGTGCCAGTCGGACTAGCAGAGATACGCAGTATTTT,CASRTSRDTQYF
many,-,TRBV15,TRBJ1-3,TGTGCCACCAGCAGTACTGACGGAGACTCTGGAAACACCATATATTTT,CATSSTDGDSGNTIYF
few,TRBD2,TRBV7-2,TRBJ2-5,TGTGCCAGCAGCTGGGGACTAGCGGGGGGGAAAGAGACCCAGTACTTC,CASSWGLAGGKETQYF
-,TRBD1,TRBV28,TRBJ2-3,TGTGCCAGCAGTACCCAGGGGGCTATCGTTGGCACAGATACGCAGTATTTT,CASSTQGAIVGTDTQYF
many,-,TRBV20-1,TRBJ2-3,TGCAGTGCGCCGGATACCCCCGACCCTAGCACAGATACGCAGTATTTT,CSAPDTPDPSTDTQYF
many,-,TRBV7-9,TRBJ2-6,TGTGCCAGCAGCTTAGTGGGGGCTGAGACCTCTGGGGCCAACGTCCTGACTTTC,CASSLVGAETSGANVLTF
-,-,TRBV27,TRBJ2-3,TGTGCCAGCAGTTCCGGAGAGACCGTAGATACGCAGTATTTT,CASSSGETVDTQYF
few,-,TRBV20-1,TRBJ1-1,TGCAGTGCTAGGGGGACTGTTAACACTGAAGCTTTCTTT,CSARGTVNTEAFF
few,-,TRBV7-8,TRBJ1-1,TGTGCCAGCAGCTTAGCGTGGGGGAACACTGAAGCTTTCTTT,CASSLAWGNTEAFF
few,-,TRBV4-3,TRBJ2-7,TGCGCCAGCAGCCAAGATTGGGGCTTCTACGAGCAGTACTTC,CASSQDWGFYEQYF
-,-,TRBV14,TRBJ2-2,TGTGCCAGCAGCCAAGATTTAACAGGCGCGGAATTGGGCGGGGAGCTGTTTTTT,CASSQDLTGAELGGELFF
many,-,TRBV6-2/TRBV6-3,TRBJ2-7,TGTGCCAGCAGTTACACCAACGATCAGTACTTC,CASSYTNDQYF
many,TRBD1,TRBV19,TRBJ1-5,TGTGCCAGTAGTTCCGGGACAGGGCCCGGCAATCAGCCCCAGCATTTT,CASSSGTGPGNQPQHF